The following is a T cell receptor (beta chain) sequence with its context. The antigen remains unidentified. CDR3 length: 12 amino acids. Trimming left V 0 bases short and J 8 bases short, with 5 bases between. CDR1 is SEHNR and CDR2 is FQNEAQ in the germline V gene (reference sequence). Sequencing used immunoSEQ multiplex PCR; TCRdb keeps in-frame clones, though not all of them. Its clone listing holds around 150,000 clones. This sample was taken from a study of T cell responses to AZD1222 COVID-19 vaccine. General study points: A rise in Spike-specific TCR breadth and depth followed two AZD1222 doses. Donors skewed white British and female; clonal diversity was possibly underestimated.

This clonotype originated in an adult in good health. The rearrangement links TRBV7-9 to TRBJ1-5; D is possibly TRBD1 (5 bases). The material sequenced was peripheral blood. CDR3 nucleotides: TGTGCCAGCAGCTTAGCAGGGGAGCCCCAGCATTTT. The encoded protein is CASSLAGEPQHF.